The entry below gives a single TCR beta chain sequence along with its context. CDR1 is MDHEN, CDR2 SYDVKM, per germline. The CDR3 contains 15 residues. V lost 2 bases and J 4 bases, leaving 14 bases between the germline ends. The entry originates in a study of T cell responses to AZD1222 COVID-19 vaccine. The method was immunoSEQ multiplex PCR; TCRdb's version includes in-frame clones alone and lacks a portion of them. There are under 85,000 clones in the sample; around 90% occur only once, and about a quarter lies in the top ten. The clonotype originates from an adult in good health. The material was peripheral blood, obtained on day 0 of AZD1222 vaccination. The chain uses TRBV28 and TRBJ1-2; D is unresolved. CDR3 loop: CASSLDSRRGYGYTF. In DNA form, the CDR3 reads TGTGCCAGCAGTTTAGATAGCCGACGGGGCTATGGCTACACCTTC.